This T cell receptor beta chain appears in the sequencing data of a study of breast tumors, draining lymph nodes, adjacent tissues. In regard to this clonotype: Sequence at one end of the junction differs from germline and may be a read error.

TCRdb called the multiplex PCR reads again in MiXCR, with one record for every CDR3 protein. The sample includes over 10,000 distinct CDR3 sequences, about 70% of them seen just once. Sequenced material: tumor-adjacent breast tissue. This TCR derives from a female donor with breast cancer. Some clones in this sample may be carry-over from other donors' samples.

CDR3 nucleotides: TGCGCCAGCAGCACGACAGGGGGCTTTACTAACTATGGCTACACCTTC. Protein sequence: CASSTTGGFTNYGYTF. The chain employs TRBV9 and TRBJ1-2; TRBD1 matches at 10 bases. Germline CDR1 and CDR2: SGDLS and YYNGEE. This CDR3 has 16 residues.